The 20 T cell receptor beta chains listed next were all sequenced from one sample in a study of shared clonotypes between healthy human individuals. TCRdb's copy holds only in-frame clones and misses some; the assay was immunoSEQ multiplex PCR. The sample lists about 1.1 million clones, roughly 74% occurring once. Sequenced input: memory CD4+ T cells from PBMCs. This sample's subset: CD45RA-negative fraction. These receptors originate from a man in his late teens or twenties in good health. Some clones in this sample may be carry-over from other donors' samples.

This sequence joins TRBV15 and TRBJ2-1; 14 bases match TRBD2. V lost 4 bases to trimming and J lost 8 bases; unmatched junction nucleotides: 7. The CDR3 loop spans 16 amino acids. CDR1 and CDR2 (germline): LNHNV, YYDKDF (reference sequence). CDR3 in amino acids: CATSTRLAGGGYEQFF. Here the CDR3 DNA reads TGTGCCACCAGCACCCGACTAGCGGGAGGGGGGTATGAGCAGTTCTTC.

This chain uses TRBV7-2 with TRBJ2-7; D is unresolved. There are 14 residues in the CDR3. Trimming stripped 3 bases from V and 1 base from J, with 10 bases between. Per the germline V gene, CDR1 is SGHTA and CDR2 is FQGNSA. The CDR3 protein is CASSLQAASYEQYF. The DNA of the CDR3 is TGTGCCAGCAGCTTGCAGGCAGCGTCCTACGAGCAGTACTTC.

About this clone itself: It may be a read error: a sequence one base away is much more abundant. The rearrangement links TRBV19 to TRBJ2-1; 8 bases align to TRBD2. Per the germline V gene, CDR1 is LNHDA and CDR2 is SQIVND (reference sequence). The CDR3 extends over 13 amino acids. CDR3 in amino acids: CVSNLAGSYEQFF. CDR3 nucleotide sequence: TGTGTCAGTAATTTAGCGGGATCGTATGAGCAGTTCTTC. Together with reference TRBV19 and TRBJ2-1, the CDR3 gives the full variable domain: DGGITQSPKYLFRKEGQNVTLSCEQNLNHDAMYWYRQDPGQGLRLIYYSQIVNDFQKGDIAEGYSVSREKKESFPLTVTSAQKNPTAFYLCVSNLAGSYEQFFGPGTRLTVL.

The chain joins TRBV11-3 to TRBJ2-2; D is uncertain. The germline gives CDR1 SGHNT, CDR2 YENEEA. This CDR3 is built from 14 residues. The germline V and J ends were trimmed by 1 base and 4 bases, with 7 bases remaining between them. The DNA of the CDR3 is TGTGCCAGCAGCTTAGGGGGTTCCACCGGGGAGCTGTTTTTT. It specifies CASSLGGSTGELFF.

The J gene is TRBJ2-7, the V gene TRBV28; D possibly matches TRBD1 or TRBD2 (5 bases each). Germline-derived CDR1 and CDR2 are MDHEN and SYDVKM. V lost 3 bases and J 0 bases, leaving 15 bases between the germline ends. CDR3 length equals 16 residues. Written as DNA, the CDR3 is TGTGCCAGCAGTTTTGGGGGTAGCACGAGCTCCTACGAGCAGTACTTC. Its translation: CASSFGGSTSSYEQYF.

The J gene is TRBJ2-5, the V gene TRBV29-1; D is undetermined. CDR3 length equals 11 residues. CDR1 and CDR2 (germline): SQVTM, ANQGSEA. Trimming took 5 bases from V and 5 from J, leaving 9 bases between them. The CDR3 loop reads CSVRSFETQYF. CDR3 DNA: TGCAGCGTTAGGTCTTTTGAGACCCAGTACTTC.

The chain combines TRBV28 with TRBJ1-1; TRBD1 agrees at 9 bases. Germline CDR1 is MDHEN and CDR2 is SYDVKM. The CDR3 sequence is 14 residues long. V shed 4 bases and J 11 bases; nucleotides not matched to a gene: 11. The CDR3 spells CASSYSRTGETAFF. The CDR3 nucleotides read TGTGCCAGCAGTTATTCCCGGACAGGGGAGACTGCTTTCTTT.

This clone has ten or more counts. V is TRBV5-1 and J is TRBJ2-6; 7 bases line up with TRBD1. CDR1 is SGHRS, CDR2 YFSETQ, per germline. The CDR3 consists of 16 residues. Trimming cost V 2 bases and J 4 bases; bases outside gene matches: 6. DNA for the CDR3: TGCGCCAGCAGCTTATCCAGGGGGTCCGGGGCCAACGTCCTGACTTTC. Encoded protein: CASSLSRGSGANVLTF.

The rearrangement joins TRBV9 to TRBJ1-5; possible D gene TRBD1, 6 bases. Germline CDR1 SGDLS, CDR2 YYNGEE. Trimming took 4 bases from V and 5 from J, leaving 19 bases between them. The CDR3 covers 16 residues. The CDR3, as DNA: TGTGCCAGCAGCCCAGGTGAGGGGGGGCGATATCAGCCCCAGCATTTT. It yields the protein CASSPGEGGRYQPQHF.

The CDR3 DNA reads as TGTGCCATCGGGCGGGACAGGGTAGAAGAGACCCAGTACTTC. Protein: CAIGRDRVEETQYF. The chain links TRBV10-3 to TRBJ2-5; 9 bases match TRBD1. Unmatched junction bases numbered 7, after V lost 8 bases and J lost 3 bases. The CDR3 has 14 residues. The germline gives CDR1 ENHRY, CDR2 SYGVKD.

The rearrangement links TRBV6-6 to TRBJ1-1; no clear D. From germline, CDR1 is MNHNY and CDR2 SVGAGI (reference sequence). The CDR3 spans 11 residues. V was cut by 6 bases and J by 3 bases, with 5 bases left in between. The CDR3 region is CASRKDTEAFF. In DNA form, the CDR3 reads TGTGCCAGCAGGAAGGACACTGAAGCTTTCTTT.

This clone was observed a few times. The chain recombines TRBV15 with TRBJ2-7; the D gene is possibly TRBD2 (6 bases). Trimming shortened V by 11 bases and J by 2 bases, and 16 bases separated the two germline ends. Per germline, CDR1 LNHNV and CDR2 YYDKDF (reference sequence). The CDR3 totals 13 residues. The CDR3 nucleotides are TGTGCCCCGCGGGCGGGGCCAGCCTACGAGCAGTACTTC. Residues: CAPRAGPAYEQYF.

This chain connects TRBV9 to TRBJ2-1, with D possibly being TRBD1 or TRBD2 (5 bases each). The V and J ends lost 3 bases and 12 bases respectively, with 16 bases between them. The CDR3 is made up of 13 amino acids. CDR1 is SGDLS and CDR2 is YYNGEE in the germline V gene. The DNA of the CDR3 is TGTGCCAGCAGCGATGCCTTCGGGACCGGGCAGTTCTTC. Amino acids: CASSDAFGTGQFF.

V usage is TRBV2 and J usage is TRBJ1-5; 8 nucleotides match TRBD1. Germline trimming cut 3 bases from V and 7 bases from J; bases unmatched to any gene: 5. Germline V gives CDR1 SNHLY, CDR2 FYNNEI. CDR3 length equals 14 residues. The CDR3 sequence: CASSDRGRGQPQHF. CDR3 coding DNA: TGTGCCAGCAGTGACAGGGGGCGAGGACAGCCCCAGCATTTT.

The chain links TRBV14 to TRBJ1-5; no definite D call. This CDR3 is built from 13 residues. Between the trimmed V and J ends, which lost 0 bases and 5 bases, there was a span of 5 bases. The germline V gene has CDR1 SGHDN and CDR2 FVKESK. The CDR3 sequence is CASSQERDQPQHF. The CDR3 coding sequence is TGTGCCAGCAGCCAAGAAAGGGATCAGCCCCAGCATTTT.

J is TRBJ1-1 and V is TRBV28; D unclear. The CDR3 is 15 residues long. Per germline, CDR1 MDHEN and CDR2 SYDVKM. V lost 1 base, J lost 1 base, and 10 bases lay in between. The CDR3 loop is CASSLLRVRNTEAFF. The CDR3 DNA sequence: TGTGCCAGCAGTTTATTAAGGGTTCGGAACACTGAAGCTTTCTTT.

This clone occurred many times. This chain links TRBV5-1 with TRBJ2-7; 14 bases align to TRBD2. From germline, CDR1 is SGHRS and CDR2 YFSETQ. V shed 4 bases and J 8 bases; nucleotides not matched to a gene: 5. The CDR3 loop spans 14 amino acids. The CDR3 protein is CASSPGTSGSKQYF. The DNA for the CDR3 is TGCGCCAGCAGCCCCGGGACTAGCGGGAGTAAGCAGTACTTC.

A note on this clone: The junction departs from the called germline gene at one end, perhaps through a read error. The chain has TRBV5-1 and TRBJ2-7; 9 bases align to TRBD2. Germline V gene data show CDR1 as SGHRS and CDR2 as YFSETQ. This CDR3 spans 16 amino acids. CDR3 loop: CASSLYQREVSDEQYF. The CDR3 DNA follows: TGCGCCAGCAGCTTGTACCAGCGGGAGGTCTCCGACGAGCAGTACTTC.

The chain joins TRBV5-1 to TRBJ2-5; 8 bases map to TRBD1. CDR1 and CDR2 from the germline V gene are SGHRS and YFSETQ. V lost 1 base, J lost 5 bases, and 7 bases stayed unmatched. This CDR3 comprises 15 residues. DNA of the CDR3: TGCGCCAGCAGCTTGACAGGGGGTGTAGAGGAGACCCAGTACTTC. This translates into CASSLTGGVEETQYF. Using reference TRBV5-1 and TRBJ2-5 for the parts outside the CDR3, the full variable domain is KAGVTQTPRYLIKTRGQQVTLSCSPISGHRSVSWYQQTPGQGLQFLFEYFSETQRNKGNFPGRFSGRQFSNSRSEMNVSTLELGDSALYLCASSLTGGVEETQYFGPGTRLLVL.

In the case of this clone: Other DNA sequences in this specimen translate into the identical CDR3. The chain joins TRBV9 to TRBJ2-6, with D unresolved. The germline CDR1 and CDR2 sequences are SGDLS and YYNGEE. The length of the CDR3 is 14 residues. V was pared by 0 bases and J by 3 bases, with 4 bases between. The CDR3 protein is CASSVAGGANVLTF. The CDR3 DNA reads as TGTGCCAGCAGCGTAGCAGGTGGGGCCAACGTCCTGACTTTC.